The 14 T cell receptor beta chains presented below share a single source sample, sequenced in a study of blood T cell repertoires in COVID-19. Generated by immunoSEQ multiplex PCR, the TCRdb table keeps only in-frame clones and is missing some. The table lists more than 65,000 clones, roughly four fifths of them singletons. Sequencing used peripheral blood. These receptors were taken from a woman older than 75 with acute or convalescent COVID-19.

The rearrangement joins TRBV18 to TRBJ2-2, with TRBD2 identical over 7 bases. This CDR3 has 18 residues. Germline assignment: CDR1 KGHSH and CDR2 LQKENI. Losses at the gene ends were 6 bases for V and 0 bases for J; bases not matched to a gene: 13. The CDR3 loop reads CASSPDRDYSPNTGELFF. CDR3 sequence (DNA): TGTGCCAGCTCCCCCGACCGGGACTACTCCCCGAACACCGGGGAGCTGTTTTTT.

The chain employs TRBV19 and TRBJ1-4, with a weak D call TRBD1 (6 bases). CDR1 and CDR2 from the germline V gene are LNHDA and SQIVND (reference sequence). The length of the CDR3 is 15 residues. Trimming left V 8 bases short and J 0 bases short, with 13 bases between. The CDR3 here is CASLSDRSTNEKLFF. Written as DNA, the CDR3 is TGTGCCAGTCTCTCTGACAGGTCAACTAATGAAAAACTGTTTTTT.

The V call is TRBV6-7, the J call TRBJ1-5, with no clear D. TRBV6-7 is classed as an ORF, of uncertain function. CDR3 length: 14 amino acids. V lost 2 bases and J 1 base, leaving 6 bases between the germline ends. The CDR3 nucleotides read TGTGCCAGCAGTTACGTCCGGAGCAATCAGCCCCAGCATTTT. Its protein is CASSYVRSNQPQHF.

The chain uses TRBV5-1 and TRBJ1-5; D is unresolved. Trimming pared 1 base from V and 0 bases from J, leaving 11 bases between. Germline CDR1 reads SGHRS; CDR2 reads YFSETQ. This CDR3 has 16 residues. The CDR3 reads CASSLTGSYSNQPQHF. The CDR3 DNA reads TGCGCCAGCAGCTTGACGGGGTCCTATAGCAATCAGCCCCAGCATTTT.

The CDR3 bases are TGCGCCAGCAGCTTGAGGACTAGCGGGGTTTCAGAGACCCAGTACTTC. Its protein product is CASSLRTSGVSETQYF. The chain combines TRBV5-1 with TRBJ2-5; TRBD2 aligns across 12 bases. V dropped 1 base and J dropped 4; count of bases not matched to a gene: 5. This CDR3 is built from 16 residues. From germline, CDR1 is SGHRS and CDR2 YFSETQ.

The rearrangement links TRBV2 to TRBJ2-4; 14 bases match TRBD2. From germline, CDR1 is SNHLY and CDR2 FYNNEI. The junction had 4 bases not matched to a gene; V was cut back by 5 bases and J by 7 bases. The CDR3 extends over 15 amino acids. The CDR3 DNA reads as TGTGCCAGCAGTAGGGGACTAGCGGGGGTGAACATTCAGTACTTC. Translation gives CASSRGLAGVNIQYF.

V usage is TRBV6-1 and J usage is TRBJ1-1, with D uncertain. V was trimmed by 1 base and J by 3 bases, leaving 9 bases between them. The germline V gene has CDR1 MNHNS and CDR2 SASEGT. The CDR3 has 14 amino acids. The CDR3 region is CASSEVPGYTEAFF. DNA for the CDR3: TGTGCCAGCAGTGAAGTTCCGGGGTACACTGAAGCTTTCTTT.

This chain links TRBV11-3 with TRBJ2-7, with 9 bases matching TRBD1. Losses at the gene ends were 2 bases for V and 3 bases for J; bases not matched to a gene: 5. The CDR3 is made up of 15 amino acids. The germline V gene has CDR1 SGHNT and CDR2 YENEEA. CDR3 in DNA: TGTGCCAGCAGCTTACTACCGGGACAGGGCTACGAGCAGTACTTC. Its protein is CASSLLPGQGYEQYF.

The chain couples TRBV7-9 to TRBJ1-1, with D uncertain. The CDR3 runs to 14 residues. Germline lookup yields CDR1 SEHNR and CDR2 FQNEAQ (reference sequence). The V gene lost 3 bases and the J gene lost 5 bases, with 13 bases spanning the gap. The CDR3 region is CASSFPTGGTEAFF. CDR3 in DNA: TGTGCCAGCAGCTTCCCGACGGGCGGGACTGAAGCTTTCTTT.

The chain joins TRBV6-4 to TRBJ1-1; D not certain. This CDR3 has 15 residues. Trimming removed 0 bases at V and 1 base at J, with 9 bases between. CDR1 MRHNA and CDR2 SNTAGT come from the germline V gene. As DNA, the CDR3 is TGTGCCAGCAGTGACTCCGCAGGCGCGAACACTGAAGCTTTCTTT. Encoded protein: CASSDSAGANTEAFF.

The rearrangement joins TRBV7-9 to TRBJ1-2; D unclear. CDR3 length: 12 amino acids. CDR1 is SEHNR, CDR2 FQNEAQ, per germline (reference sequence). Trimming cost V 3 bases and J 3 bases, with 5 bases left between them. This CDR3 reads CASSFTDYGYTF. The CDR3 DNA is TGTGCCAGCAGCTTCACAGACTATGGCTACACCTTC.

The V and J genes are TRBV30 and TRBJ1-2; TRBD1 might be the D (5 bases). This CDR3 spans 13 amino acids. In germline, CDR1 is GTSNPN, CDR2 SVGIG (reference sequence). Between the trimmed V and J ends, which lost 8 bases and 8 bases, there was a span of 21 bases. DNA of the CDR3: TGTGCCAGCAACTCCGGAGGGGCTTACGGCTACACCTTC. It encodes CASNSGGAYGYTF.

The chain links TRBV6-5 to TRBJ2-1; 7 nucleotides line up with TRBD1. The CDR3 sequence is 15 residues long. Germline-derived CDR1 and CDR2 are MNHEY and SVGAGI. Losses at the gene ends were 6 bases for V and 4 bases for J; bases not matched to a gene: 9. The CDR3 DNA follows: TGTGCCAGCAGAATCCCGGGACAGATTTACAATGAGCAGTTCTTC. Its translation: CASRIPGQIYNEQFF.

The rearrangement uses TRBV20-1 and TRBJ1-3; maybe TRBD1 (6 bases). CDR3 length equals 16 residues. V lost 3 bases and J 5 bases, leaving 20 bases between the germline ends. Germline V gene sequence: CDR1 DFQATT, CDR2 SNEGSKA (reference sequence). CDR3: CSASQPGVRKRNTIYF. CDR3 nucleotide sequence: TGCAGTGCTAGTCAGCCAGGGGTTAGAAAGAGAAACACCATATATTTT.